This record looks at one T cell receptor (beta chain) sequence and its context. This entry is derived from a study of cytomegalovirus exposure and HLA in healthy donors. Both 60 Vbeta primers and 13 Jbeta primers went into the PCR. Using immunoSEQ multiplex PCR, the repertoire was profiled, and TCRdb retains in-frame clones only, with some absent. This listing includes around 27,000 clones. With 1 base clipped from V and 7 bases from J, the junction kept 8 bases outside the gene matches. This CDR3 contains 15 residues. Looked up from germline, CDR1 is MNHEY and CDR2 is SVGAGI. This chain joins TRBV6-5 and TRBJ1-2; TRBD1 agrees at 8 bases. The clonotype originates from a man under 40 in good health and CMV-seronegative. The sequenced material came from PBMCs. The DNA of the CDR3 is TGTGCCAGCAGTTACTTTGACAGGGGTTTTTTTGGCTACACCTTC. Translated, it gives CASSYFDRGFFGYTF.